Shown below are 27 T cell receptor beta chains from a single sample sequenced in a study of long-term antiretroviral therapy in people with HIV. The libraries were made with immunoSEQ v3.0 at survey level. Sequencing used immunoSEQ multiplex PCR; TCRdb keeps in-frame clones, though not all of them. The sample lists roughly 28,000 clones; approximately 81% were seen once. Sequenced here: unsorted PBMCs, sampled 3 years after starting antiretroviral therapy. The receptors were sampled from a man between 35 and 55 years old with HIV.

V usage is TRBV10-1 and J usage is TRBJ2-7, with D possibly being TRBD2 (5 bases). V lost 6 bases, J lost 3 bases, and 36 bases lay in between. This CDR3 spans 21 amino acids. CDR1 is WNHNN and CDR2 is SYGVQD in the germline V gene (reference sequence). In DNA form, the CDR3 reads TGCGCCAGCAGGAACGACTACCCAACACGAGGGCCCCTTTCTCCTTTCTACGAGCAGTACTTC. Protein sequence: CASRNDYPTRGPLSPFYEQYF.

The chain has TRBV7-2 and TRBJ2-5; 7 nucleotides align to TRBD2. The CDR3 is 14 residues long. V shed 5 bases, J shed 5 bases, and the junction held 8 bases outside the gene matches. CDR1 is SGHTA and CDR2 is FQGNSA in the germline V gene. CDR3 region: CASSTQGAGETQYF. The CDR3 DNA follows: TGTGCCAGCAGCACCCAAGGAGCGGGGGAGACCCAGTACTTC.

The V gene is TRBV10-3, the J gene TRBJ1-1; D perhaps matches TRBD1 (6 bases). CDR1 is ENHRY and CDR2 is SYGVKD in the germline V gene. V was clipped by 10 bases and J by 1 base, with 13 bases between them. CDR3 length: 13 residues. The CDR3 nucleotides are TGTGCCAGCTGGGGACACGCGAACACTGAAGCTTTCTTT. Translating gives CASWGHANTEAFF.

This clone has a single count. The chain joins TRBV4-2 to TRBJ2-7; D remains unclear. CDR1 LGHNA and CDR2 YNFKEQ come from the germline V gene. V dropped 4 bases and J dropped 6 bases, with 13 bases sitting between them. The length of the CDR3 is 13 residues. The CDR3 bases are TGTGCCAGCAGCCGCCCACCAGAGTTCGAGCAGTACTTC. This codes for CASSRPPEFEQYF.

The chain combines TRBV7-9 with TRBJ1-6; D perhaps matches TRBD1 (5 bases). Germline CDR1 and CDR2: SEHNR and FQNEAQ (reference sequence). V was shortened by 8 bases and J by 7 bases, with 9 bases between the two germline ends. The CDR3 contains 12 residues. The CDR3 spells CASRGDNSPLHF. CDR3 nucleotides: TGTGCCAGCCGGGGGGACAATTCACCCCTCCACTTT.

The chain has TRBV5-1 and TRBJ1-2; 7 nucleotides align to TRBD1. There are 16 residues in the CDR3. CDR1 and CDR2 (germline): SGHRS, YFSETQ. Trimming cost V 0 bases and J 4 bases; bases outside gene matches: 9. As DNA, the CDR3 is TGCGCCAGCAGCTTGGACGAGACAGGGACCTTCTATGGCTACACCTTC. It yields the protein CASSLDETGTFYGYTF.

The V gene is TRBV2, the J gene TRBJ2-7; perhaps TRBD1 as D (6 bases). Trimming cost V 2 bases and J 0 bases, with 8 bases left between them. This CDR3 has 14 amino acids. The germline V gene encodes CDR1 SNHLY and CDR2 FYNNEI. The CDR3 reads CASSESGASYEQYF. The CDR3 nucleotides read TGTGCCAGCAGTGAATCAGGGGCCTCCTACGAGCAGTACTTC.

This sequence joins TRBV4-1 and TRBJ2-7; D is undetermined. Trimming pared 1 base from V and 0 bases from J, leaving 7 bases between. The germline V gene has CDR1 MGHRA and CDR2 YSYEKL. The CDR3 spans 14 residues. CDR3 in DNA: TGCGCCAGCAGCCAAGTGGAAAGCTCCTACGAGCAGTACTTC. This sequence encodes CASSQVESSYEQYF.

The V and J genes are TRBV5-1 and TRBJ2-5; unclear D gene. CDR3 length: 14 residues. Germline CDR1 and CDR2: SGHRS and YFSETQ. Trimming pared 5 bases from V and 5 bases from J, leaving 16 bases between. The CDR3: CASRPYSQQETQYF. The DNA for the CDR3 is TGCGCCAGCAGGCCCTATAGTCAGCAGGAGACCCAGTACTTC.

The V gene is TRBV18, the J gene TRBJ2-3, with D unresolved. Germline V gives CDR1 KGHSH, CDR2 LQKENI. The CDR3 contains 13 residues. The V end was cut by 3 bases, the J end by 2 bases, with 6 bases between. The CDR3 region has the DNA TGTGCCAGCTCACCCGATTTCACAGATACGCAGTATTTT. Encoded protein: CASSPDFTDTQYF.

The rearrangement joins TRBV7-9 to TRBJ2-2, with a tentative D call TRBD1 (6 bases). The V end lost 1 base, the J end lost 4 bases, and 10 bases lay between the germline ends. The CDR3 runs 15 residues. The germline V gene has CDR1 SEHNR and CDR2 FQNEAQ (reference sequence). The CDR3 nucleotides are TGTGCCAGCAGCTTAGTCACAGGGACCACCGGGGAGCTGTTTTTT. Amino acids: CASSLVTGTTGELFF.

The chain combines TRBV19 with TRBJ2-5; maybe TRBD1 (5 bases). Germline CDR1 and CDR2: LNHDA and SQIVND (reference sequence). This CDR3 contains 13 residues. The V end was cut by 5 bases, the J end by 2 bases, with 9 bases between. CDR3 nucleotides: TGTGCCAGTAGTGTACAGGTGCAAGAGACCCAGTACTTC. This gives the protein CASSVQVQETQYF.

V is TRBV4-2 and J is TRBJ2-4; D is uncertain. CDR3 length: 15 amino acids. Germline V gene data show CDR1 as LGHNA and CDR2 as YNFKEQ. V was shortened by 2 bases and J by 0 bases, with 8 bases between the two germline ends. The CDR3 is CASSQSWGAKNIQYF. Here the CDR3 DNA reads TGTGCCAGCAGCCAATCTTGGGGAGCCAAAAACATTCAGTACTTC.

The chain has TRBV7-2 and TRBJ1-2; D is ambiguous. The ends were cut back, 3 bases at V and 2 bases at J, with 10 bases in the middle. Per the germline V gene, CDR1 is SGHTA and CDR2 is FQGNSA. This CDR3 is 14 amino acids long. The CDR3 DNA reads as TGTGCCAGCAGCTTCATCGGCAACAACTATGGCTACACCTTC. Amino acid sequence: CASSFIGNNYGYTF.

The CDR3 DNA reads TGTGCCAGCAGCGTAGAAGGGACAGGGGGAACCGAACAGCATTTT. This encodes CASSVEGTGGTEQHF. The rearrangement joins TRBV9 to TRBJ1-5; 11 positions agree with TRBD1. Germline CDR1 SGDLS, CDR2 YYNGEE. The CDR3 covers 15 residues. V was pared by 0 bases and J by 13 bases, with 9 bases of the junction left unmatched.

CDR3 nucleotides: TGTGCCAGCAGCAAACCGAGGAGCGGGATATACGAGCAGTACTTC. Translated, it gives CASSKPRSGIYEQYF. The V and J genes are TRBV27 and TRBJ2-7; 7 bases are a match to TRBD2. With 6 bases clipped from V and 4 bases from J, the junction kept 12 bases outside the gene matches. The CDR3 extends over 15 amino acids. Germline V gene data show CDR1 as MNHEY and CDR2 as SMNVEV (reference sequence).

This chain joins TRBV5-4 and TRBJ2-2, with TRBD2 as a possible D gene (6 bases). Germline assignment: CDR1 SGHNT and CDR2 YYREEE (reference sequence). V lost 0 bases to trimming and J lost 6 bases, with 12 bases between them. The CDR3 runs to 15 residues. The CDR3, as DNA: TGTGCCAGCAGCTTGGAGAGCGGGCTAGCCGGGGAGCTGTTTTTT. Translating it yields CASSLESGLAGELFF. The full variable domain, in which reference TRBV5-4 and TRBJ2-2 provide the parts outside the CDR3, is ETGVTQSPTHLIKTRGQQVTLRCSSQSGHNTVSWYQQALGQGPQFIFQYYREEENGRGNFPPRFSGLQFPNYSSELNVNALELDDSALYLCASSLESGLAGELFFGEGSRLTVL.

The rearrangement uses TRBV9 and TRBJ2-7; TRBD1 might be the D (6 bases). Trimming took 0 bases from V and 4 from J, leaving 11 bases between them. Per germline, CDR1 SGDLS and CDR2 YYNGEE. The CDR3 consists of 14 residues. CDR3 nucleotide sequence: TGTGCCAGCAGCGTAGGAGGGGGATGGTACGAGCAGTACTTC. It translates to CASSVGGGWYEQYF.

CDR3 in DNA: TGTGCCAGCTCACCTAACGACTACTCCTACGAGCAGTACTTC. Translation gives CASSPNDYSYEQYF. The rearrangement joins TRBV18 to TRBJ2-7, with a weak D call TRBD2 (5 bases). The CDR3 is made up of 14 amino acids. V was shortened by 3 bases and J by 0 bases, with 9 bases between the two germline ends. Germline-derived CDR1 and CDR2 are KGHSH and LQKENI.

Here the CDR3 reads CSVDGGSEQYF. DNA for the CDR3: TGCAGCGTTGACGGGGGCTCGGAGCAGTACTTC. The V and J genes are TRBV29-1 and TRBJ2-7; D is tentatively TRBD1 or TRBD2 (6 bases each). CDR3 length: 11 amino acids. Germline lookup yields CDR1 SQVTM and CDR2 ANQGSEA. The V end was cut by 3 bases, the J end by 7 bases, with 10 bases between.

CDR3 sequence: CASRGLGGTDTQYF. The CDR3 nucleotides read TGTGCCAGCCGCGGACTAGGCGGCACAGATACGCAGTATTTT. The gene calls are TRBV4-2 and TRBJ2-3; 7 bases match TRBD2. Germline V CDR1 and CDR2: LGHNA, YNFKEQ. This CDR3 contains 14 residues. The J segment lost 1 base and the V segment lost 8 bases, leaving 6 bases of the junction unmatched.

This rearrangement joins TRBV5-1 to TRBJ2-1; TRBD2 matches 8 bases. Losses at the gene ends were 5 bases for V and 8 bases for J; bases not matched to a gene: 15. CDR1 and CDR2 from the germline V gene are SGHRS and YFSETQ. This CDR3 has 16 amino acids. The chain's CDR3 is CASRPPISGSPDEQFF. For the CDR3, the DNA is TGCGCCAGCAGACCTCCGATCAGCGGGAGTCCTGATGAGCAGTTCTTC.

This chain connects TRBV6-5 to TRBJ2-7; D not resolved. The germline CDR1 and CDR2 sequences are MNHEY and SVGAGI. The length of the CDR3 is 13 residues. V was shortened by 6 bases and J by 5 bases, with 14 bases between the two germline ends. CDR3 nucleotides: TGTGCCAGCAGACGTCGTAAGTACGACGAGCAGTACTTC. It codes for CASRRRKYDEQYF.

V gene TRBV7-2 combines with J gene TRBJ1-5, with D possibly being TRBD1 (6 bases). From germline, CDR1 is SGHTA and CDR2 FQGNSA. The CDR3 covers 15 residues. Trimming stripped 5 bases from V and 5 bases from J, with 16 bases between. CDR3 amino acids: CASSTLGRGDQPQHF. CDR3 coding DNA: TGTGCCAGCAGCACCTTGGGCAGGGGAGATCAGCCCCAGCATTTT.

J is TRBJ1-6 and V is TRBV5-6; TRBD1 agrees at 11 bases. Germline CDR1 reads SGHDT; CDR2 reads YYEEEE. V shed 4 bases, J shed 6 bases, and the junction held 15 bases outside the gene matches. CDR3 size: 19 residues. This chain's CDR3 is CASSPTPGQGEGINSPLHF. CDR3 nucleotide sequence: TGTGCCAGCAGCCCAACCCCGGGACAGGGGGAAGGTATTAATTCACCCCTCCACTTT.

The chain employs TRBV29-1 and TRBJ1-1; D gene uncertain. Trimming left V 5 bases short and J 4 bases short, with 17 bases between. CDR3 length: 14 amino acids. Germline CDR1 SQVTM, CDR2 ANQGSEA. Here the CDR3 reads CSVKPTGGVTEAFF. The CDR3 DNA reads as TGCAGCGTTAAGCCGACGGGAGGAGTCACTGAAGCTTTCTTT. The whole variable domain, filled in from reference TRBV29-1 and TRBJ1-1, reads SAVISQKPSRDICQRGTSLTIQCQVDSQVTMMFWYRQQPGQSLTLIATANQGSEATYESGFVIDKFPISRPNLTFSTLTVSNMSPEDSSIYLCSVKPTGGVTEAFFGQGTRLTVV.

The rearrangement links TRBV18 to TRBJ2-7; 8 positions match TRBD2. With 3 bases clipped from V and 2 bases from J, the junction kept 15 bases outside the gene matches. The CDR3 has 18 amino acids. The germline gives CDR1 KGHSH, CDR2 LQKENI. The CDR3 coding sequence is TGTGCCAGCTCACCTACCGGAGAATCGACTAGCGTGGCCTACGAGCAGTACTTC. Encoded protein: CASSPTGESTSVAYEQYF.